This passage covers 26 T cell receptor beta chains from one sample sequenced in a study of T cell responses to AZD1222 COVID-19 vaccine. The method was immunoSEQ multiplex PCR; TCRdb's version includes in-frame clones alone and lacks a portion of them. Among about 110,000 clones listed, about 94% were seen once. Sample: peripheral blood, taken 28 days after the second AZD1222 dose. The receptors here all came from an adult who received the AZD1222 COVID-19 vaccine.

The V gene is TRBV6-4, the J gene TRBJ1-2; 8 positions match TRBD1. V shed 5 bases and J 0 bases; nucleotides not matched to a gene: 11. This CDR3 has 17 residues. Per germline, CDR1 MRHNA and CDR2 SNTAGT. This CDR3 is CASSISFDRGANYGYTF. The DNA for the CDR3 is TGTGCCAGCAGTATCAGTTTCGACAGGGGAGCTAACTATGGCTACACCTTC.

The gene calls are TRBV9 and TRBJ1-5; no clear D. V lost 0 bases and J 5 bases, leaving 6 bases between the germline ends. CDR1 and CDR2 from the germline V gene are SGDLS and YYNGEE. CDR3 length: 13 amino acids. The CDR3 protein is CASSVGFDQPQHF. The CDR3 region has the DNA TGTGCCAGCAGCGTAGGTTTTGATCAGCCCCAGCATTTT.

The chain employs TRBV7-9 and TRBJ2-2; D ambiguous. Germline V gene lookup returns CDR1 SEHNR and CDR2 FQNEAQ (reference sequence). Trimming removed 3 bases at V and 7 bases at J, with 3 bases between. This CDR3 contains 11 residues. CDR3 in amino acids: CASSFLGELFF. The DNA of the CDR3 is TGTGCCAGCAGCTTCCTCGGGGAGCTGTTTTTT.

The CDR3 sequence: CASRAGSGYTF. As DNA, the CDR3 is TGTGCCAGCAGGGCAGGGAGTGGCTACACCTTC. This chain joins TRBV7-9 and TRBJ1-2, with D possibly TRBD1 on 5 matching bases. The CDR3 is made up of 11 amino acids. Trimming stripped 6 bases from V and 7 bases from J, with 9 bases between. CDR1 is SEHNR, CDR2 FQNEAQ, per germline (reference sequence).

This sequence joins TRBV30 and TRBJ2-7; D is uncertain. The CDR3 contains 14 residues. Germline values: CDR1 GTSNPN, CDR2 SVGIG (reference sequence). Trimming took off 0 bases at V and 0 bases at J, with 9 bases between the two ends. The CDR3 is CAWSVQPGSYEQYF. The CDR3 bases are TGTGCCTGGAGTGTACAGCCAGGCTCCTACGAGCAGTACTTC.

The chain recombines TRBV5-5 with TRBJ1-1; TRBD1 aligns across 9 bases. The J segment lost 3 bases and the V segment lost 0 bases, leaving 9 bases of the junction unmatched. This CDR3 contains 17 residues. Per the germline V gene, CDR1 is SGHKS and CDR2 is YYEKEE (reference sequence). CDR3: CASSLVGQGPLDTEAFF. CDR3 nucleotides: TGTGCCAGCAGCTTGGTGGGACAGGGTCCTCTCGACACTGAAGCTTTCTTT.

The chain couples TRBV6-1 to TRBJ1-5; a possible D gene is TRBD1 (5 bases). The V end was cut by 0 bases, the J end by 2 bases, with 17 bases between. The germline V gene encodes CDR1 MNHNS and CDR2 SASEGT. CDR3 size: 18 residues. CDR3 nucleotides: TGTGCCAGCAGTGAAGCTGCTGTGGGGGGAGGAGGCAATCAGCCCCAGCATTTT. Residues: CASSEAAVGGGGNQPQHF.

CDR3 coding DNA: TGTGCCAGCAGTTTAAGTGAAGCTTTCTTT. This sequence encodes CASSLSEAFF. This chain uses TRBV12-3 or TRBV12-4 with TRBJ1-1; D not certain. This CDR3 comprises 10 residues. Trimming removed 2 bases from V and 7 bases from J, with 2 bases in between.

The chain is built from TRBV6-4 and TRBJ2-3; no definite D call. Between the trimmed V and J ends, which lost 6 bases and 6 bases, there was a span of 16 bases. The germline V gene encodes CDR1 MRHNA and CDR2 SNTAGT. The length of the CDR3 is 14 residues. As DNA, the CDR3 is TGTGCCAGCAGCCCCTCGGATGTGCCGGATACGCAGTATTTT. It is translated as CASSPSDVPDTQYF.

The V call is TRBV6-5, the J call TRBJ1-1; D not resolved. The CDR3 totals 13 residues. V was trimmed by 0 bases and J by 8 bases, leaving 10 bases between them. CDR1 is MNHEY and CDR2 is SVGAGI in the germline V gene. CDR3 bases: TGTGCCAGCAGTTACTCAACCTTTTCAGAAGCTTTCTTT. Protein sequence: CASSYSTFSEAFF.

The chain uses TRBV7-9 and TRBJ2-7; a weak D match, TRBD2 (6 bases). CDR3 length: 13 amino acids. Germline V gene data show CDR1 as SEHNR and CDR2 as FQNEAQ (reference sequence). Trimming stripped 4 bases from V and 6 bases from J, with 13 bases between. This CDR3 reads CASSSAGLGEQYF. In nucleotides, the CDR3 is TGTGCCAGCAGCTCAGCGGGTCTTGGCGAGCAGTACTTC.

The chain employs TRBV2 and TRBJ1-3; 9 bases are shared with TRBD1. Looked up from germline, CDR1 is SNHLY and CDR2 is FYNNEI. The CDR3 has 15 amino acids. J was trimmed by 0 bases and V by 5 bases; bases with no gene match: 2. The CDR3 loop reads CASSLTGGSGNTIYF. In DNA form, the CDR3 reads TGTGCCAGCAGTTTGACAGGGGGCTCTGGAAACACCATATATTTT.

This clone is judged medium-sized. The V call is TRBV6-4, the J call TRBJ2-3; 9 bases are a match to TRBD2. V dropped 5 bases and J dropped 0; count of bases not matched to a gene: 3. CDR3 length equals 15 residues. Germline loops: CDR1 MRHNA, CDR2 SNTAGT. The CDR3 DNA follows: TGTGCCAGCAGTTTAACTAGCGGGAGCACAGATACGCAGTATTTT. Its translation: CASSLTSGSTDTQYF.

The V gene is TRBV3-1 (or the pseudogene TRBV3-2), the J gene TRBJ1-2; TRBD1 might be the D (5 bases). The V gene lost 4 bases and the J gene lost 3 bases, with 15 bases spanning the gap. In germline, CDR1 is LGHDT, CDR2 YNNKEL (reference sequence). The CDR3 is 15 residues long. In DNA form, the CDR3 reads TGTGCCAGCAGCCCAGGGAGGGGTCGGGACTATGGCTACACCTTC. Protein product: CASSPGRGRDYGYTF.

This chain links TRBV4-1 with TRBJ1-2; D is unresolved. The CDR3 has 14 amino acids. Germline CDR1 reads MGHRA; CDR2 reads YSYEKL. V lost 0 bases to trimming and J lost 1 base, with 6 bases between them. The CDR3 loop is CASSQDSYNYGYTF. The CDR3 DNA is TGCGCCAGCAGCCAAGACTCATATAACTATGGCTACACCTTC.

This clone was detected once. The DNA of the CDR3 is TGTGCCACCAGCAGAGATGCGGGTCAGCCCCAGCATTTT. It translates to CATSRDAGQPQHF. The chain is built from TRBV15 and TRBJ1-5, with D uncertain. Trimming removed 0 bases at V and 6 bases at J, with 6 bases between. CDR3 length: 13 amino acids. Germline assignment: CDR1 LNHNV and CDR2 YYDKDF (reference sequence).

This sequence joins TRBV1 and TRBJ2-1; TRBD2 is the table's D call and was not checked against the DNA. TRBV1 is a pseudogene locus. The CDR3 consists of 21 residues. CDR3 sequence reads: CTSSQANGTSGARSSYNEQFF. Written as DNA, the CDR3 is TGCACCAGCAGCCAAGCCAACGGGACTAGCGGGGCTAGGAGCTCCTACAATGAGCAGTTCTTC.

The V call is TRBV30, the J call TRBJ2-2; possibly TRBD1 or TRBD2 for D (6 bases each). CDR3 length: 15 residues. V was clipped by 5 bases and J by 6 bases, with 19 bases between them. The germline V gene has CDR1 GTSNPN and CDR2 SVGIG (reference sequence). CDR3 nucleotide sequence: TGTGCCTGGGAAAGGGAGGACTCAGGGGCCGGGGAGCTGTTTTTT. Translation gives CAWEREDSGAGELFF.

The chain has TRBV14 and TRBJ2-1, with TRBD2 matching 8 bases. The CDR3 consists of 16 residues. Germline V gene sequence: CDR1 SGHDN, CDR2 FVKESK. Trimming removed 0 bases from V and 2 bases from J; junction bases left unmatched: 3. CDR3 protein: CASSQEWRGAYNEQFF. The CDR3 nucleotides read TGTGCCAGCAGCCAAGAATGGCGGGGGGCCTACAATGAGCAGTTCTTC.

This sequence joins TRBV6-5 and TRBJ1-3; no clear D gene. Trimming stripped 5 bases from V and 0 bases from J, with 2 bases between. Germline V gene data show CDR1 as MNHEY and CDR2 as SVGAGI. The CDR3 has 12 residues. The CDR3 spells CASSPSGNTIYF. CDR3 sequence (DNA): TGTGCCAGCAGTCCCTCTGGAAACACCATATATTTT.

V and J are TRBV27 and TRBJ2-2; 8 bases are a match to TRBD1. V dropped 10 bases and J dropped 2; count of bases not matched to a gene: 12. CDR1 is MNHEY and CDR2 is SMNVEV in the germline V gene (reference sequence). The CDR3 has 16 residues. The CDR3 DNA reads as TGTGCCACCGGGACAGGACGAGCTAAAAACACCGGGGAGCTGTTTTTT. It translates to CATGTGRAKNTGELFF.

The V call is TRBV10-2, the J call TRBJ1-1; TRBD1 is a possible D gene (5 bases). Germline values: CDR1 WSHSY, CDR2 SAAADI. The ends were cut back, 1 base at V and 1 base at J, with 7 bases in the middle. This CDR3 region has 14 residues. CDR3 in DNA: TGCGCCAGCAGTGAGTTGGGGGGGAACACTGAAGCTTTCTTT. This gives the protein CASSELGGNTEAFF.

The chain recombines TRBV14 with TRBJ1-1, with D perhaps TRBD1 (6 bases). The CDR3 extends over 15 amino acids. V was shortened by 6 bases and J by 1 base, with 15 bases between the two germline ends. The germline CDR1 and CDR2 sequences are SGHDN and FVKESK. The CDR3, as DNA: TGTGCCAGCAGTTTAAACACAGGGCCGAACACTGAAGCTTTCTTT. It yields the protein CASSLNTGPNTEAFF.

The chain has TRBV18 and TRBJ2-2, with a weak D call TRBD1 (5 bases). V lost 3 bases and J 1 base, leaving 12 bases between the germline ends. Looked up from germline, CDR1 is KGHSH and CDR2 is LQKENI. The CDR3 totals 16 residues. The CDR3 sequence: CASSPDSALNTGELFF. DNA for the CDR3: TGTGCCAGCTCACCCGACAGCGCCTTGAACACCGGGGAGCTGTTTTTT. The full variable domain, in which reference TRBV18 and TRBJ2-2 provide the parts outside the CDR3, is NAGVMQNPRHLVRRRGQEARLRCSPMKGHSHVYWYRQLPEEGLKFMVYLQKENIIDESGMPKERFSAEFPKEGPSILRIQQVVRGDSAAYFCASSPDSALNTGELFFGEGSRLTVL.

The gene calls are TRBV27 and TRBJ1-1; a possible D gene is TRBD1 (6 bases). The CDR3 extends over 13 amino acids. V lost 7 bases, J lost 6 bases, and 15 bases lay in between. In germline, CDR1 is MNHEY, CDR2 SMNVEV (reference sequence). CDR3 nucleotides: TGTGCCAGCAAGGGGGGCAGGGAGGCTGAAGCTTTCTTT. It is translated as CASKGGREAEAFF.

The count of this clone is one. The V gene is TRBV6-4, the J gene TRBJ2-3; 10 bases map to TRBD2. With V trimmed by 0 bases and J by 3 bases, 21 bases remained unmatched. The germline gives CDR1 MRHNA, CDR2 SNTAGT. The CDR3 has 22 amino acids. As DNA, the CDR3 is TGTGCCAGCAGTGACTCCGATCGATTATTCCCCCGGAGAGCGGGAGGGACAGATACGCAGTATTTT. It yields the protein CASSDSDRLFPRRAGGTDTQYF.